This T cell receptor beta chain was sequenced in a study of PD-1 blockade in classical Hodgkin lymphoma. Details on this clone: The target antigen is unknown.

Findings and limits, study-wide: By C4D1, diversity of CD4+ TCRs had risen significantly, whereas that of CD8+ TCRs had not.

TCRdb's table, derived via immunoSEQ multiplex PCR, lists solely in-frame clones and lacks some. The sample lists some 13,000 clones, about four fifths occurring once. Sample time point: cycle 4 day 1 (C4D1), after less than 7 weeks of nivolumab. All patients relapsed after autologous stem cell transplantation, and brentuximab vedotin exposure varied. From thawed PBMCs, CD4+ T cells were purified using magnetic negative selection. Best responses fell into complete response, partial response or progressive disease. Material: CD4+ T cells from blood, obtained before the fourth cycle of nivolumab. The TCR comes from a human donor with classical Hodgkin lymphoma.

The CDR3 loop is CASSYGGEQYF. In DNA form, the CDR3 reads TGTGCCAGCAGCTATGGAGGGGAGCAGTACTTC. This sequence joins TRBV11-2 and TRBJ2-7; maybe TRBD2 (6 bases). The CDR3 spans 11 residues. The germline CDR1 and CDR2 sequences are SGHAT and FQNNGV. V lost 4 bases and J 7 bases, leaving 8 bases between the germline ends.